This TCR beta chain comes out of a study of CD8 T cells in ankylosing spondylitis. TCRdb independently ran MiXCR on the 5' RACE reads; one entry per CDR3 protein. The table shows just over 350,000 distinct CDR3 sequences, with roughly 20% occurring only once. Germline CDR1 MNHEY, CDR2 SMNVEV (reference sequence). The CDR3 runs 14 residues. The ends were cut back, 4 bases at V and 14 bases at J, with 18 bases in the middle. Whole-study results and caveats: Certain motif variants had earlier been reported in reactive arthritis synovial fluid and blood. Reportedly, disease-linked clones are significantly enriched in ankylosing spondylitis patients' matched synovial fluid. A motif in TCR beta, a set of eight highly homologous variants, appeared characteristic of ankylosing spondylitis blood.

The sample holds a few counts of this clonotype. Its antigen remains unknown. The V gene is TRBV27, the J gene TRBJ1-6; no clear D. Sequencing used blood, either unsorted or a sorted T cell fraction (not recorded which). The clonotype comes from a male donor with ankylosing spondylitis or in good health (not recorded which). CDR3 amino acids: CASSSETEIISLHF. The DNA of the CDR3 is TGTGCCAGCAGTTCAGAGACCGAGATTATATCCCTCCACTTT.